This TCR beta chain comes out of a study of OX40 agonist ivuxolimab in advanced cancers. In terms of the full investigation: The costimulatory receptor OX40 (CD134) was targeted by ivuxolimab, a fully human IgG2 agonistic monoclonal antibody. Patients were allowed to have had prior anti-PD-1, anti-PD-L1 or anti-CTLA-4 therapy, and 30% to 40% of the dose-escalation patients had been treated with checkpoint inhibitors. Of the approximately 50 patients in dose escalation, about 20 had hepatocellular carcinoma, some 15 had melanoma, 9 had renal cell carcinoma and 9 had head and neck cancer. The monotherapy dose-escalation portion (N of about 50 patients) of the phase I ivuxolimab trial is reported in the paper. Partial responses were achieved by three dose-escalation patients, of whom one had hepatocellular carcinoma and two had cutaneous melanoma. In the dose-escalation cohort, 70% to 90% of patients were male, and the mean age was 60 years with a range of roughly 23 to 79. The point of sequencing TCRbeta in the periphery was to test whether ivuxolimab changed TCR sequence diversity and drove clonal T-cell expansion. Intravenous ivuxolimab was administered to patients every 2 weeks at six dose levels: 0.01, 0.1, 0.3, 1.5, 3 and 10 mg/kg.

Genomic DNA was isolated from the sorted cells so that the TCRbeta CDR3 region could be sequenced. The immunoSEQ Assay was used to sequence the TCRbeta CDR3 regions. Sourced from immuneACCESS, this table was stored by TCRdb with only in-frame sequences that have V and J called. A share of the clones is absent; for the studies checked, an unresolved V gene accounts for under half, and the remainder has no known explanation. For this sample there are about 86,000 clones; 91% appear just once. Jointly, the top ten make up about 8.5% of the sample. The trial excluded patients who had a history of autoimmune disease or who were on systemic immunosuppression. In every dose cohort, peripheral blood was drawn for TCR sequencing at baseline, cycle 4 day 1, and cycle 7 day 1. Samples came from an open-label, multicenter, first-in-human phase I dose-escalation trial of ivuxolimab. Adults with locally advanced or metastatic head and neck squamous cell, hepatocellular, melanoma or renal cell carcinoma were enrolled in the trial. Before TCR sequencing, CD4+ and CD8+ T cells were separately sorted from peripheral blood.

General findings and caveats noted by the study authors: Which antigens the clonally expanded peripheral T cells were specific for was not determined. Partial responders in the 0.1-3.0 mg/kg groups had among the lowest normalized peripheral clonal expansion, especially among CD8+ T cells. Low levels of normalized T-cell clonal expansion were also seen in some patients who did not respond. After ivuxolimab, CD8+ T cells had more expanded clones than CD4+ T cells on average. At doses of 0.1 to 3.0 mg/kg, clonal expansion of both CD4+ and CD8+ T cells in blood was seen between baseline and week 6.

CDR1 and CDR2 are drawn from the germline V gene: SGHRS, YFSETQ. Including cysteine and phenylalanine, the CDR3 has 13 amino acids. Only CDR3 DNA remains: 39 bases, in frame from the first base. Trimming costs V 3 bases and J 4 bases, and their ends lie 9 bases apart. In regard to this clone: The target of this receptor is not known. No much larger clone exists at a distance of one base, and base qualities are not known.

The TCR comes from an adult with an advanced solid tumor such as melanoma, head and neck, liver or kidney cancer. Sequences were derived from CD4+ or CD8+ T cells sorted from blood, sampled in a trial of the OX40 agonist ivuxolimab. Recombination linked TRBV5-1 to TRBJ2-3; TRBD1 might be the D gene, on 6 matching bases. The CDR3 sequence is CASSYQGSDTQYF. The DNA sequence reads TGCGCCAGCAGCTACCAGGGGTCAGATACGCAGTATTTT.